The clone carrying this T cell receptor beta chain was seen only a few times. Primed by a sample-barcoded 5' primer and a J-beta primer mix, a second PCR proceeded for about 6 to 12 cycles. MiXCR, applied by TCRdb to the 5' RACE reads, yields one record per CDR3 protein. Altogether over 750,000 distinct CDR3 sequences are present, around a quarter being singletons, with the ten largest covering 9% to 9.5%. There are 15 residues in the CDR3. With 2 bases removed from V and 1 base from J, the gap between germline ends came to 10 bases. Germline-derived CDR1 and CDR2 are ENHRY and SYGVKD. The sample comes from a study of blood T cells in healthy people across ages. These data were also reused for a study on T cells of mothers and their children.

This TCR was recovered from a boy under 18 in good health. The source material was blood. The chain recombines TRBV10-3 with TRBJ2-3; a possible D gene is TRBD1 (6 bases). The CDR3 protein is CAISETGKGTDTQYF. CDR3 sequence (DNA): TGTGCCATCAGTGAGACAGGGAAAGGCACAGATACGCAGTATTTT.